This T cell receptor beta chain comes out of a study of blood T cell repertoires in COVID-19. Assay: immunoSEQ multiplex PCR; the TCRdb copy retains only in-frame clones and omits some. The table lists about 100,000 clones, more than 70% of them singletons, with 6.5% to 7% in the top ten. Concerning this clone: One junction end does not reproduce the germline sequence, and a read error may be involved.

Sequencing input: peripheral blood. This TCR was recovered from a man between 50 and 59 years old with active or convalescent COVID-19.

The DNA for the CDR3 is TGTGCCTGGAGTGTAGGGGGGGCGCTGGCCTTC. It codes for CAWSVGGALAF. J is TRBJ1-2 and V is TRBV30; D is perhaps TRBD1 (6 bases). The CDR3 extends over 11 amino acids. Germline V gene lookup returns CDR1 GTSNPN and CDR2 SVGIG (reference sequence).